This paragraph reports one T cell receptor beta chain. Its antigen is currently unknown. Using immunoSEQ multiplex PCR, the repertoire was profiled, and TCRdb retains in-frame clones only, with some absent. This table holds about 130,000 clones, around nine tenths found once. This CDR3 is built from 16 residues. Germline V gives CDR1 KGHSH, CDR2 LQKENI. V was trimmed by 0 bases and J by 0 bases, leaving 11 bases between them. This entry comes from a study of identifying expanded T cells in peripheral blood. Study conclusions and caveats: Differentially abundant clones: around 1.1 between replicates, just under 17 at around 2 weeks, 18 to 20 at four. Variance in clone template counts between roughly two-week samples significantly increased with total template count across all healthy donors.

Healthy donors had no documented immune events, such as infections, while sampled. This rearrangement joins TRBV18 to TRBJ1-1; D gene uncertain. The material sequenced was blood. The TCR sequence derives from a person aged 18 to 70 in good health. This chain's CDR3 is CASSPPTAGMNTEAFF. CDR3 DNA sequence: TGTGCCAGCTCACCACCTACGGCAGGAATGAACACTGAAGCTTTCTTT.